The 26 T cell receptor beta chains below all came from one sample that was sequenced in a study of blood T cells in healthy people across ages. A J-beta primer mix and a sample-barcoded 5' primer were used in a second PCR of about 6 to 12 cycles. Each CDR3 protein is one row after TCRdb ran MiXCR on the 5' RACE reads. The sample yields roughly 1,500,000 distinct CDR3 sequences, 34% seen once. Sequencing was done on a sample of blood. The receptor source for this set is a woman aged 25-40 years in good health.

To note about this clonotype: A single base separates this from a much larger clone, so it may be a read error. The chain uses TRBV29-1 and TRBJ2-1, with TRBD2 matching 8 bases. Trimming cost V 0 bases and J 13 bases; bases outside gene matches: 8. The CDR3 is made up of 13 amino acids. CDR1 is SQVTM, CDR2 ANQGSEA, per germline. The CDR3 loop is CSVEDSSGETQFF. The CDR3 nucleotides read TGCAGCGTTGAAGATAGTAGCGGGGAGACCCAGTTCTTC.

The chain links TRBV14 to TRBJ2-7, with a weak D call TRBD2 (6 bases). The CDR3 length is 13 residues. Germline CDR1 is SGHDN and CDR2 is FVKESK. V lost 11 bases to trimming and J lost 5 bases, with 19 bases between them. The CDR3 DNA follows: TGTGCCCCCAGTCCCGGGACTTTCCACGAGCAGTACTTC. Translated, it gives CAPSPGTFHEQYF.

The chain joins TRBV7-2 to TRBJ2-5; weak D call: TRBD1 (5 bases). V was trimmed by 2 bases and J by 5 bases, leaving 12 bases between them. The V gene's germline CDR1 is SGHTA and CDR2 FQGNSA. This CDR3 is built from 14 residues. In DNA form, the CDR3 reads TGTGCCAGCAGCTTAAGACAGATCAGGGAGACCCAGTACTTC. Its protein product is CASSLRQIRETQYF.

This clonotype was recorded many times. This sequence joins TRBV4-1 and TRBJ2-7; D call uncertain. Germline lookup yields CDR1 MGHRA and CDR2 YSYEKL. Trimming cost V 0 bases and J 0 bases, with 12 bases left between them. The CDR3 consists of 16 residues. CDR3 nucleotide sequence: TGCGCCAGCAGCCAAGATCTCGAGGAGAGCTCCTACGAGCAGTACTTC. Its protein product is CASSQDLEESSYEQYF.

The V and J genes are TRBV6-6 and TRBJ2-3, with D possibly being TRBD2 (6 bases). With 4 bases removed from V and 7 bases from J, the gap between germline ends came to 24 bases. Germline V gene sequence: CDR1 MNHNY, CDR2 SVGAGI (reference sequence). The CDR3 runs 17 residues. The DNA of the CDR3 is TGTGCCAGCAGTTTTCCCCTACTAGCCCGGGGAGGAAATACGCAGTATTTT. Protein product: CASSFPLLARGGNTQYF.

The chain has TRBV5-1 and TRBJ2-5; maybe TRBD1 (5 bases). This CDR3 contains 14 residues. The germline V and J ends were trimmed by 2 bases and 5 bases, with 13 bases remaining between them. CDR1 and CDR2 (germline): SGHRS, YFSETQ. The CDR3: CASSFSSGSETQYF. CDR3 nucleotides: TGCGCCAGCAGCTTCAGTTCAGGGTCGGAGACCCAGTACTTC.

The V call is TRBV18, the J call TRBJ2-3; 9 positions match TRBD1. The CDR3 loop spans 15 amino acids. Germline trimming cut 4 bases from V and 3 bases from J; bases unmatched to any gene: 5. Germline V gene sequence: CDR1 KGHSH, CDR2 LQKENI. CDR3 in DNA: TGTGCCAGCTCACAAACGGGACAGGGTACAGATACGCAGTATTTT. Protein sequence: CASSQTGQGTDTQYF.

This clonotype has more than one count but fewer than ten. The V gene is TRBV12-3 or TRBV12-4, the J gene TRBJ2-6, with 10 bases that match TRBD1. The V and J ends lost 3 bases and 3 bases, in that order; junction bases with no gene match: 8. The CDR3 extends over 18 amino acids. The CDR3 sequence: CASSLRQGASVGANVLTF. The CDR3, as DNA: TGTGCCAGCAGTTTGAGACAGGGGGCTTCGGTTGGGGCCAACGTCCTGACTTTC.

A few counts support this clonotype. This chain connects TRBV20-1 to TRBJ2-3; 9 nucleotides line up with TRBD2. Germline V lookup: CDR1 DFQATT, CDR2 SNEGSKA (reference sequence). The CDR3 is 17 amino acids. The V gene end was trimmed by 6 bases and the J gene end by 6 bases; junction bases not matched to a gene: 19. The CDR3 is CSAQAPAGGYDMDTQYF. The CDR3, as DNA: TGCAGTGCCCAGGCTCCCGCGGGGGGGTACGATATGGATACGCAGTATTTT.

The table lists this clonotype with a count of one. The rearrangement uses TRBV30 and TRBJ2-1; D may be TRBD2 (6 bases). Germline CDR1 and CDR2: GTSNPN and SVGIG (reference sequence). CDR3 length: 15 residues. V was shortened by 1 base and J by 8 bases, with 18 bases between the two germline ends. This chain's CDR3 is CAWSDPAASEDEQFF. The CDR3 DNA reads TGTGCCTGGAGTGACCCAGCGGCTAGCGAGGATGAGCAGTTCTTC.

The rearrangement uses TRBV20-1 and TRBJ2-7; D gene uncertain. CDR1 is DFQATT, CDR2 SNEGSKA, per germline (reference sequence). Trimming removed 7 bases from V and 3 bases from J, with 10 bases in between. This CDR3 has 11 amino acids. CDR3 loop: CSGRILYEQYF. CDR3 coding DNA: TGCAGTGGAAGGATCCTCTACGAGCAGTACTTC.

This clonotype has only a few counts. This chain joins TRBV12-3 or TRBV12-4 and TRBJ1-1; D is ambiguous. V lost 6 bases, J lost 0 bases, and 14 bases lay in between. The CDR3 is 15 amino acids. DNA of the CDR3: TGTGCCAGCAGGTTCTTTGGCGGAATGAACACTGAAGCTTTCTTT. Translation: CASRFFGGMNTEAFF.

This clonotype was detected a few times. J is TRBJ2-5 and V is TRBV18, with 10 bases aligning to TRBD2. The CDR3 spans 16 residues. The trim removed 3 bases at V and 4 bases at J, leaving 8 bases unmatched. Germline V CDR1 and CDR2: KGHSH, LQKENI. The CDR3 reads CASSPEVAGGRETQYF. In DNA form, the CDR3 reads TGTGCCAGCTCACCCGAAGTAGCGGGGGGCAGAGAGACCCAGTACTTC.

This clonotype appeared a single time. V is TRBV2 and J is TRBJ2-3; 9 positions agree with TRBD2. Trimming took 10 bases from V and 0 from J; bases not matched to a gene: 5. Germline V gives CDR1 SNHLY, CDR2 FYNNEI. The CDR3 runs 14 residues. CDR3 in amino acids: CAIAGGASTDTQYF. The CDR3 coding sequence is TGTGCCATTGCGGGGGGGGCCAGCACAGATACGCAGTATTTT.

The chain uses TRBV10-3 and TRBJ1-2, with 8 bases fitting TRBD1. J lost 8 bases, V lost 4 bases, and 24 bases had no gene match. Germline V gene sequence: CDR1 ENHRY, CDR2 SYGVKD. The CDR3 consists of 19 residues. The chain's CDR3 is CAISGLGTRWGTGPRGYTF. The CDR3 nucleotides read TGTGCCATCAGTGGATTGGGGACGAGATGGGGGACAGGCCCTAGGGGCTACACCTTC.

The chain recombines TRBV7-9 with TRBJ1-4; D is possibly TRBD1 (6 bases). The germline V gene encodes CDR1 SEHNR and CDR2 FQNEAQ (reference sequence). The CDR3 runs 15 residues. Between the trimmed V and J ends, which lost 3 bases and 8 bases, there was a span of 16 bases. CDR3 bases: TGTGCCAGCAGCTTGGACGGACAGATGGAAGAAAAACTGTTTTTT. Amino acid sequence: CASSLDGQMEEKLFF.

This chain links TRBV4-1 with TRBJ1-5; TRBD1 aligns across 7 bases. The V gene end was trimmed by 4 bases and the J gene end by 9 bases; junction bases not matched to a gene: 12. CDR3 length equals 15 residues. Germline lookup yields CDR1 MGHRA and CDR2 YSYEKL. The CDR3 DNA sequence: TGCGCCAGCAGCCCTAGGGACAGTGCCCGGGGGCCCCAGCATTTT. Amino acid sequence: CASSPRDSARGPQHF.

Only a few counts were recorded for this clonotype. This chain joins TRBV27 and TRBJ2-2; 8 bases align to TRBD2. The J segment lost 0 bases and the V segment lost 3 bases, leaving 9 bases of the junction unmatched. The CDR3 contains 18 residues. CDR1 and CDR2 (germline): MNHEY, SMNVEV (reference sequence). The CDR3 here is CASSLTPSAGANTGELFF. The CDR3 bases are TGTGCCAGCAGTTTGACTCCCTCAGCGGGGGCGAACACCGGGGAGCTGTTTTTT.

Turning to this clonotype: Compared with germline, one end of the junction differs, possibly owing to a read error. CDR3 amino acids: CASSPREDSYEQYF. CDR3 DNA sequence: TGCGCCAGCTCACCACGGGAGGACTCCTACGAGCAGTACTTC. V and J are TRBV18 and TRBJ2-7; 7 bases map to TRBD2. The length of the CDR3 is 14 residues. Germline loops: CDR1 KGHSH, CDR2 LQKENI.

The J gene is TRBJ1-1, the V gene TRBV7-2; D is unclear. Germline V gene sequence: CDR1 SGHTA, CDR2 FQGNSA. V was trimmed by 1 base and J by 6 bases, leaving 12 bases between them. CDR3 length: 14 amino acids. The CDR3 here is CASSLVCIGSEAFF. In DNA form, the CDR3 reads TGTGCCAGCAGCTTAGTTTGTATAGGGTCTGAAGCTTTCTTT.

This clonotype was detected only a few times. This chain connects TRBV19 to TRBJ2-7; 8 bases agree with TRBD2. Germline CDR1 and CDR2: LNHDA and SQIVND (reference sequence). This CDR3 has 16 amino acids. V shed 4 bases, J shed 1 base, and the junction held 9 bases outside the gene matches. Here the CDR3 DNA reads TGTGCCAGTAGTACGAGATCGGGGGGGCGTTCCTACGAGCAGTACTTC. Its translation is CASSTRSGGRSYEQYF.

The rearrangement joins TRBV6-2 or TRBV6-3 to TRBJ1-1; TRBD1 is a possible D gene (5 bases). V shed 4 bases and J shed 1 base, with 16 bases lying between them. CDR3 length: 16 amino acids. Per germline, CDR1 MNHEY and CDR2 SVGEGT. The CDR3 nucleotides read TGTGCCAGCAGTTCCACCCGACAGAGACCGAACACTGAAGCTTTCTTT. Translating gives CASSSTRQRPNTEAFF.

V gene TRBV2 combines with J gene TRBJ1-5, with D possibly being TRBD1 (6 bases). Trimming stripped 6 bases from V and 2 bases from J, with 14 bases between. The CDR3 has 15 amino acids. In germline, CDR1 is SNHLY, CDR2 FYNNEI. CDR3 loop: CASRAQGSGNQPQHF. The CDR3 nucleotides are TGTGCCAGCAGGGCTCAGGGGAGCGGCAATCAGCCCCAGCATTTT.

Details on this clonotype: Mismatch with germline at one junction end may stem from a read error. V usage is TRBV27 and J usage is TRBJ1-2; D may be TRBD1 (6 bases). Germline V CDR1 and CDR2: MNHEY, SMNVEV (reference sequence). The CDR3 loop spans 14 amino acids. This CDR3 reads CATSASGQIYGYTF. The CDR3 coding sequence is TGTGCCACCTCTGCCTCGGGACAAATCTATGGTTACACCTTC.

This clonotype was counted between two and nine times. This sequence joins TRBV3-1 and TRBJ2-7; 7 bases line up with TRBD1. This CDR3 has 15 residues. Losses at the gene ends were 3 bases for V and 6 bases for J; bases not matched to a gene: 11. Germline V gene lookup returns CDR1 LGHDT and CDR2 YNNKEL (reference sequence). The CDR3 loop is CASSQGQFGSTEQYF. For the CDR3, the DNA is TGTGCCAGCAGCCAGGGACAGTTTGGGTCTACCGAGCAGTACTTC.

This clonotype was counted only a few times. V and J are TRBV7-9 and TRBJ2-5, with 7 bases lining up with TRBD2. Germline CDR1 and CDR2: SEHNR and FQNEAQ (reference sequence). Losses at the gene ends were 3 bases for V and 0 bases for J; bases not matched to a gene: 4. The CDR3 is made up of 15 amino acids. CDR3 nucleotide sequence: TGTGCCAGCAGCTTGGCCCTAGCGGACCAAGAGACCCAGTACTTC. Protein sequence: CASSLALADQETQYF.